The present T cell receptor (beta chain) was sequenced within a study of CD8+ T cells in alopecia areata. Study background: C3H/HeJ donors aged about 6-13 months with spontaneous alopecia supplied skin grafted onto roughly 7-11-week-old female C3H/HeJ mice.

Overall study results and limits: Relative to normal scalp, lesional scalp, especially alopecia totalis/universalis, showed higher clonality. Although TCR sharing was seen in mice, sharing across patients was less clear, possibly for HLA-related reasons. Resident alphabeta T cells of normal skin are also sequenced in scalp samples.

Sorting of pooled cutaneous lymph node cells was based on CD4, CD8alpha, NKG2D, NKG2ACE and other markers. The table lists this clone with a few counts. No antigen is known for it. Genes and germline come from the mouse. The read falls 4 residues short of the CDR3 end, and the missing part is taken from the germline J gene. RNA extraction was followed by reverse transcription into cDNA, which acted as the sequencing template. This table comes from immunoSEQ multiplex PCR, and its TCRdb copy is limited to in-frame clones, with some not included. The sample holds over 250,000 clones, and no clone turns up only once. Trimming removed 4 bases from V and 4 bases from J; junction bases left unmatched: 1. The length of the CDR3 is 14 residues.

This clonotype was obtained from a C3H/HeJ mouse with alopecia areata. The MHC haplotype of the strain is H2-k. Sequences were obtained from CD4+ T cells sorted from a lymph node. J is TRBJ2-1 and V is TRBV21, with 10 bases aligning to TRBD2. TRBV21 is flagged as an ORF with uncertain function. CDR3 DNA, as far as it was read: TGTGCTAGCAGTCCGGACTGGGGGTATGCT. It yields the protein CASSPDWGYA. The CDR3 as a whole reads CASSPDWGYAEQFF.